These 17 T cell receptor beta chains came from one sample sequenced in a study of beta chain features in type 1 diabetes. The isolated RNA, all of it, was reverse transcribed, so expressed TCRB transcripts were what got sequenced. TCRdb keeps only in-frame clones here, not all; method: immunoSEQ multiplex PCR. The sample records under 900,000 clones, 17% being singletons. The material sequenced was naive CD4+ T cells from blood. These receptors all stem from a woman under 30 in good health.

The chain couples TRBV29-1 to TRBJ1-2; tentative D call: TRBD1 (5 bases). This CDR3 is built from 13 residues. Germline CDR1 reads SQVTM; CDR2 reads ANQGSEA. V shed 4 bases and J shed 7 bases, with 16 bases lying between them. DNA for the CDR3: TGCAGCGTTGTGTTAGGGGACCAGGGTGGCTACACCTTC. As protein: CSVVLGDQGGYTF.

The rearrangement links TRBV7-9 to TRBJ2-5, with D possibly being TRBD1 (6 bases). The DNA end lines up better with TRBJ2-7; the J call may be wrong. Germline V lookup: CDR1 SEHNR, CDR2 FQNEAQ (reference sequence). The CDR3 runs to 14 residues. Written as DNA, the CDR3 is TGTGCCAGCAGCTTTGGGCAGGGGAACTACGAGCAGTACTTC. It translates to CASSFGQGNYEQYF.

In this sample, this clone turned up a few times. The V and J genes are TRBV2 and TRBJ2-2; unclear D gene. The CDR3 spans 13 residues. CDR1 and CDR2 (germline): SNHLY, FYNNEI. The V end was cut by 1 base, the J end by 2 bases, with 2 bases between. The CDR3 loop reads CASSEENTGELFF. In nucleotides, the CDR3 is TGTGCCAGCAGTGAAGAAAACACCGGGGAGCTGTTTTTT.

This clone was observed a few times. V and J are TRBV11-2 and TRBJ1-1; D may be TRBD1 (6 bases). V was trimmed by 7 bases and J by 2 bases, leaving 14 bases between them. The CDR3 sequence is 14 residues long. Germline V gives CDR1 SGHAT, CDR2 FQNNGV. The CDR3 is CASIDTGRNTEAFF. The CDR3 DNA sequence: TGTGCCAGCATCGATACAGGGCGTAACACTGAAGCTTTCTTT.

The chain is built from TRBV10-3 and TRBJ2-3, with a weak D call TRBD1 (6 bases). The CDR3 loop spans 14 amino acids. Germline CDR1 reads ENHRY; CDR2 reads SYGVKD. The germline V and J ends were trimmed by 6 bases and 4 bases, with 14 bases remaining between them. The CDR3 DNA follows: TGTGCCATCAGAAAGAACAGGGCGCCAGATACGCAGTATTTT. Residues: CAIRKNRAPDTQYF.

This clone has just a few counts. This chain uses TRBV28 with TRBJ1-2; unclear D gene. CDR1 is MDHEN and CDR2 is SYDVKM in the germline V gene. The CDR3 sequence is 12 residues long. Trimming stripped 10 bases from V and 2 bases from J, with 11 bases between. The CDR3 is CATEDGNYGYTF. CDR3 in DNA: TGTGCCACCGAGGACGGGAACTATGGCTACACCTTC.

A few counts support this clone. In DNA, the CDR3 is TGTGCCAGTAGTATCGGACAGGCACATAGCAATCAGCCCCAGCATTTT. Translating gives CASSIGQAHSNQPQHF. The chain recombines TRBV19 with TRBJ1-5; 7 nucleotides line up with TRBD1. V gave up 3 bases and J gave up 0 bases; unmatched junction bases: 5. The length of the CDR3 is 16 residues. Germline CDR1 LNHDA, CDR2 SQIVND (reference sequence).

The V and J genes are TRBV28 and TRBJ2-7, with 7 bases aligning to TRBD1. The CDR3 covers 12 residues. Germline-derived CDR1 and CDR2 are MDHEN and SYDVKM. J lost 7 bases, V lost 8 bases, and 8 bases had no gene match. CDR3 nucleotides: TGTGCCAGCCGGACAGGCCTTCGGGAGCAGTACTTC. Translating gives CASRTGLREQYF.

This clone was picked up a small number of times. The chain combines TRBV27 with TRBJ2-3, with D hard to call. Germline loops: CDR1 MNHEY, CDR2 SMNVEV (reference sequence). V was shortened by 5 bases and J by 9 bases, with 12 bases between the two germline ends. There are 12 residues in the CDR3. The CDR3 region has the DNA TGTGCCAGCAGTGGACCGGCTCGGACGCAGTATTTT. It is translated as CASSGPARTQYF.

This clone showed up just a few times. The rearrangement links TRBV4-2 to TRBJ2-1; 11 bases align to TRBD2. The CDR3 is made up of 18 amino acids. Trimming at V came to 2 bases and at J to 6 bases, leaving 12 bases not matched to a gene. CDR1 is LGHNA, CDR2 YNFKEQ, per germline. Written as DNA, the CDR3 is TGTGCCAGCAGCCAACAACTAGCGGGAGCGGGCGCGTTCAATGAGCAGTTCTTC. This sequence encodes CASSQQLAGAGAFNEQFF.

V is TRBV27 and J is TRBJ2-7; 8 bases map to TRBD2. The CDR3 is made up of 16 amino acids. Germline loops: CDR1 MNHEY, CDR2 SMNVEV (reference sequence). V shed 4 bases and J 2 bases; nucleotides not matched to a gene: 10. CDR3 nucleotide sequence: TGTGCCAGCAGTTACATGGGACTAGTAGACACCTACGAGCAGTACTTC. Protein product: CASSYMGLVDTYEQYF.

V usage is TRBV28 and J usage is TRBJ1-2, with a tentative D call TRBD1 (5 bases). Between the trimmed V and J ends, which lost 5 bases and 4 bases, there was a span of 11 bases. The CDR3 loop spans 13 amino acids. CDR1 MDHEN and CDR2 SYDVKM come from the germline V gene. CDR3: CASSVPGGYGYTF. The CDR3 DNA sequence: TGTGCCAGCAGTGTCCCCGGGGGCTATGGCTACACCTTC.

The chain is built from TRBV4-2 and TRBJ2-2; TRBD2 matches 7 bases. The CDR3 is made up of 16 amino acids. With 2 bases clipped from V and 0 bases from J, the junction kept 3 bases outside the gene matches. Per the germline V gene, CDR1 is LGHNA and CDR2 is YNFKEQ. Here the CDR3 DNA reads TGTGCCAGCAGCCAACATAGCGGGCCGAACACCGGGGAGCTGTTTTTT. It is translated as CASSQHSGPNTGELFF.

This clone was observed a single time. The chain is built from TRBV28 and TRBJ1-1; 8 nucleotides match TRBD1. Germline V gives CDR1 MDHEN, CDR2 SYDVKM. V dropped 5 bases and J dropped 1; count of bases not matched to a gene: 6. The CDR3 runs to 15 residues. As DNA, the CDR3 is TGTGCCAGCAGTCCCCGGGGGACAGGGAACACTGAAGCTTTCTTT. Residues: CASSPRGTGNTEAFF.

The chain is built from TRBV28 and TRBJ1-5; 7 bases agree with TRBD1. The V gene's germline CDR1 is MDHEN and CDR2 SYDVKM. The CDR3 covers 16 residues. V gave up 5 bases and J gave up 6 bases; unmatched junction bases: 13. This chain's CDR3 is CASSPQGGLTSQPQHF. The CDR3 DNA sequence: TGTGCCAGCAGTCCGCAGGGGGGGTTGACAAGTCAGCCCCAGCATTTT.

The genes are TRBV10-3 and TRBJ2-2, with 9 bases fitting TRBD1. V lost 4 bases and J lost 4; bases outside the gene matches: 1. CDR1 and CDR2 from the germline V gene are ENHRY and SYGVKD. This CDR3 has 14 amino acids. Here the CDR3 reads CAISGTGATGELFF. The CDR3 nucleotides are TGTGCCATCAGTGGGACAGGGGCCACCGGGGAGCTGTTTTTT.

This clone was detected a few times. CDR3 DNA sequence: TGTGCCAGCTCACCCCCCCTGACAGGATTCGGTGAGCAGTTCTTC. Encoded protein: CASSPPLTGFGEQFF. The genes are TRBV18 and TRBJ2-1; a possible D gene is TRBD1 (6 bases). Per germline, CDR1 KGHSH and CDR2 LQKENI. CDR3 length equals 15 residues. The ends were cut back, 3 bases at V and 9 bases at J, with 18 bases in the middle.